This record looks at one T cell receptor (beta chain) sequence and its context. The table lists this clone with a count of one. There is no known antigen for this receptor. No much larger clone is present one base from it, and per-base qualities are unavailable. The sample is drawn from a study of blood T cell repertoires in COVID-19 (dated by TCRdb to 2018 to 2021). Regarding the research as a whole: The collaborator samples originated in the United States, Italy and Spain and spanned the acute and convalescent phases of COVID-19. The sample metadata nearly always contained a de-identified subject ID, COVID-19 status, age in years and sex. Deeply sampled blood TCRbeta repertoires from subjects exposed to, actively infected with, or recovered from COVID-19 were included in the dataset. Where available, HLA class I and class II types were obtained from metadata supplied by the sample provider rather than from assay-based typing. The material from the prospective study consisted of cDNA or gDNA derived from T cells, B-cell-depleted T cells, or PBMCs. The repertoires were made available in a free public database intended to serve as a resource for research on the immune response to SARS-CoV-2. The samples were drawn from the first 160 participants of the ongoing ImmuneRACE study and from some 1,300 subjects provided by 6 global collaborators. Study-wide conclusions, independent of this receptor: How much clinical and demographic metadata was included differed by source and by participant, and the metadata was provided uncurated.

CDR1 and CDR2 were assigned from the germline V gene as SGDLS and YYNGEE. V is reduced by 5 bases and J by 3 bases, leaving a spacing of 5 bases between them. From the cysteine up to the phenylalanine, the CDR3 has a length of 11 residues. The only DNA kept is the CDR3, 33 bases in frame from the first base. In the prospective study, participants were 18 to 89 years old, resided in under 30 geographic areas of the United States, and were enrolled through a virtual design. In the prospective study, participants were assigned to cohorts based on the clinical history participants reported in a screening survey and a study questionnaire. For ImmuneRACE Cohort 3, a participant was defined as recovered based on two consecutive negative NP/OP PCR tests, clearance by a healthcare professional, or resolution of symptoms. In the prospective study, mobile phlebotomists collected whole blood, serum and a nasopharyngeal or oropharyngeal swab from each participant. Prospective study participants could optionally give additional blood draws and questionnaires over an approximately two-month period. Blood samples from the prospective study were shipped frozen or at room temperature prior to DNA extraction.

TCRbeta CDR3 regions were amplified from genomic DNA using the immunoSEQ Assay, a bias-controlled multiplex PCR. In the authors' own workflow: The number of nucleated cells in each sample was estimated from the amplification of reference gene primers within the assay. To quantify the absolute abundance of each unique TCRbeta CDR3 rearrangement, sequence reads were collapsed and filtered. For each sample, productive Simpson clonality was calculated as the square root of Simpson's diversity index across productive rearrangements. What TCRdb holds here is the immuneACCESS table cut down to in-frame rearrangements. Part of the clones is not present; checked against another copy, under half of the missing clones reflect an unresolved V gene, and the others are unexplained. V and J calls and clone size come straight from that table; D and trimming were deduced from the DNA. This sample has under 450,000 clones in its table, and around 87% of those were observed once. The top ten clones comprise 1.3% of the sample.

This TCR was recovered from a man aged 25-45 years who had recovered from COVID-19. Sequencing was carried out using PBMCs or T cells enriched from blood (not recorded which). The rearranged segments are TRBV9 and TRBJ1-2, with no D gene named confidently. The sequence in DNA is TGTGCCAGCAGGGGCGACTATGGCTACACCTTC. Its translation reads: CASRGDYGYTF.